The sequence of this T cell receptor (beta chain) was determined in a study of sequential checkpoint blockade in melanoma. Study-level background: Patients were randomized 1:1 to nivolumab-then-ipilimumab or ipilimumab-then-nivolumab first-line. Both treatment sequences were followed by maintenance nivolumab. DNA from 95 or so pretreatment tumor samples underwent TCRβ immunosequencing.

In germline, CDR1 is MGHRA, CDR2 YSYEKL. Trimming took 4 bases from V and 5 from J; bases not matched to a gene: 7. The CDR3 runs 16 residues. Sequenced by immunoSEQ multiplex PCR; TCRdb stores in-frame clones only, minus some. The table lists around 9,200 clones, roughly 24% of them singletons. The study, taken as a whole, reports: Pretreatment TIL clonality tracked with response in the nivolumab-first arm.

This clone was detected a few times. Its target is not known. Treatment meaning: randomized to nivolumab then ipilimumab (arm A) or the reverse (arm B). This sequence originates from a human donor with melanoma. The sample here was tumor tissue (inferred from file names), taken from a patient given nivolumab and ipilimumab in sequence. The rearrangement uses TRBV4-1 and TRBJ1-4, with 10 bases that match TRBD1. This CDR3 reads CASSPTQDRGNEKLFF. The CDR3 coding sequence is TGCGCCAGCAGCCCCACCCAGGACAGGGGGAATGAAAAACTGTTTTTT.